This entry concerns a single T cell receptor beta chain. As originally analysed: The authors estimated nucleated cell counts from reference gene primer amplification. This table comes from immunoSEQ multiplex PCR, and its TCRdb copy is limited to in-frame clones, with some not included. V, J and clone size were drawn from that table, and D and trimming were deduced from the DNA. This sample carries hundreds of thousands of clones, over 80% of them seen once, and the ten largest clones take roughly 0.25%. The CDR3 has 19 amino acids. This specimen comes from a study of blood T cell repertoires in COVID-19. Turning to the study itself: Acute-phase and convalescent COVID-19 samples originated in the United States, Italy and Spain. The cDNA or gDNA used as material had been derived from T cells, B-cell-depleted T cells, or PBMCs.

Sample: peripheral blood. This sequence was found in a young woman with acute or convalescent COVID-19. V and J are TRBV21-1 and TRBJ1-6; the table's D call, TRBD1, has no DNA check behind it. TRBV21-1 is listed as a pseudogene. The CDR3 here is CASSKGFNRGRAYNSPLHF. The CDR3 DNA is TGTGCCAGCAGCAAAGGATTCAACAGGGGACGGGCCTATAATTCACCCCTCCACTTT.